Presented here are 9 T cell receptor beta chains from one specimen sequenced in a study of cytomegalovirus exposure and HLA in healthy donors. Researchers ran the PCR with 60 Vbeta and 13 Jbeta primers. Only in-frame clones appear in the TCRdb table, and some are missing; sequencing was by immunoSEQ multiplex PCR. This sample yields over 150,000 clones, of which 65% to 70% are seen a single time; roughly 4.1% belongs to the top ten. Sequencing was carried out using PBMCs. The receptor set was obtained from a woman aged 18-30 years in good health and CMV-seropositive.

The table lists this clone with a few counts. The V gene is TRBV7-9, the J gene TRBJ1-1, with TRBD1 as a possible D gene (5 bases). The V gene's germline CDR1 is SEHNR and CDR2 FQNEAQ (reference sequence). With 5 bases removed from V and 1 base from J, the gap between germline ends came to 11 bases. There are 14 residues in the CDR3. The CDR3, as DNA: TGTGCCAGCAGCCCAGGGCCCGAGAACACTGAAGCTTTCTTT. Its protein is CASSPGPENTEAFF.

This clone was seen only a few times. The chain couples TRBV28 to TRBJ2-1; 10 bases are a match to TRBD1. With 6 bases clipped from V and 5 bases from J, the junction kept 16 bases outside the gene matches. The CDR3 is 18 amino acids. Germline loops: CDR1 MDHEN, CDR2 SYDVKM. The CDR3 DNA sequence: TGTGCCAGCAGCATGTGGGGGTCCGGGACAGGGGAAAACAATGAGCAGTTCTTC. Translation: CASSMWGSGTGENNEQFF.

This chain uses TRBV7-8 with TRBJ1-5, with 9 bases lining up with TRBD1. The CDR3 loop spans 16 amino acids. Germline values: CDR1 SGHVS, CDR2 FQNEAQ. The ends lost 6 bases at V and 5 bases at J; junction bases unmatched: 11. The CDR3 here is CASSSRDRALDQPQHF. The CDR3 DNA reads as TGTGCCAGCAGTTCTCGGGACAGGGCCCTCGATCAGCCCCAGCATTTT.

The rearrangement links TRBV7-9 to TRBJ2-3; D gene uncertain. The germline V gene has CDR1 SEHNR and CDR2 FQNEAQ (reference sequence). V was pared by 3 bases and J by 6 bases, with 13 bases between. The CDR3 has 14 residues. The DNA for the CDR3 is TGTGCCAGCAGCTTCTCTAGAGAAACCGATACGCAGTATTTT. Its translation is CASSFSRETDTQYF.

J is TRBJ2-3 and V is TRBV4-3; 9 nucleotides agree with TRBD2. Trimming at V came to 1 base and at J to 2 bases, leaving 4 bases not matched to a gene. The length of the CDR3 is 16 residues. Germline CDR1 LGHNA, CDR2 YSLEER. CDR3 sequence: CASSQGSGGFTDTQYF. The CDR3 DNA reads TGCGCCAGCAGCCAAGGAAGCGGGGGGTTCACAGATACGCAGTATTTT.

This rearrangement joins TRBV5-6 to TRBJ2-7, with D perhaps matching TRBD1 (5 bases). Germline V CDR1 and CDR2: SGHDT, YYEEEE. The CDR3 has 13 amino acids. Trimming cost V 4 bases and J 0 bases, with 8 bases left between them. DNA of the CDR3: TGTGCCAGCAGCGAAGGGGTCTCCTACGAGCAGTACTTC. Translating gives CASSEGVSYEQYF.

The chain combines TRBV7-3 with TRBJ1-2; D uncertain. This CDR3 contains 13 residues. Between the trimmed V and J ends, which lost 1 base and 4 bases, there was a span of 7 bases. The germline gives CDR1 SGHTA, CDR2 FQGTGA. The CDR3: CASSLSGGYGYTF. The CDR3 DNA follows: TGTGCCAGCAGCTTAAGCGGTGGCTATGGCTACACCTTC.

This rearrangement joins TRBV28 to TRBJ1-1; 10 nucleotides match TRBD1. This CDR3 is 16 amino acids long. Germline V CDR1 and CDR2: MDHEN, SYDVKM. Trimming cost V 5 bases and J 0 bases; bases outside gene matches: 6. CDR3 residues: CASSRPGQGMNTEAFF. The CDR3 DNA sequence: TGTGCCAGCAGTAGACCGGGACAGGGGATGAACACTGAAGCTTTCTTT.

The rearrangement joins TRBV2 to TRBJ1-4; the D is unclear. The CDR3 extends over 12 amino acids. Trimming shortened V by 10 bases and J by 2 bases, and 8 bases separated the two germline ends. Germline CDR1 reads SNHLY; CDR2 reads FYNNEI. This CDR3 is CATGRTNEKLFF. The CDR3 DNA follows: TGTGCCACCGGGAGGACTAATGAAAAACTGTTTTTT.